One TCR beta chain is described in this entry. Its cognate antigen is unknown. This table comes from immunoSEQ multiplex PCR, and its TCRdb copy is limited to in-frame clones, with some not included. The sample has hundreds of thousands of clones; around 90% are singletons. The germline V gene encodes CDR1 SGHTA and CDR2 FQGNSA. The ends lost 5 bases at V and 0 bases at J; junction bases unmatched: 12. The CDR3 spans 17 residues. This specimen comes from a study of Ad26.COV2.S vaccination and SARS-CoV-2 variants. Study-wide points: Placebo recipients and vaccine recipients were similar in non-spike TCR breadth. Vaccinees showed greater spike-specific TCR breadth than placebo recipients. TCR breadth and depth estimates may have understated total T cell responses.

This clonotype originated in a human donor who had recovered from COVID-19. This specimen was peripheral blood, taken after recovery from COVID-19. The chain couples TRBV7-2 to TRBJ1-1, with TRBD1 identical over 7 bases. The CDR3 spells CASSPVGRGGMNTEAFF. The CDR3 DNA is TGTGCCAGCAGCCCGGTGGGCAGGGGGGGAATGAACACTGAAGCTTTCTTT.